The entry below gives a single T cell receptor (beta chain) sequence along with its context. Its antigen is undetermined. Within the sample, other DNA sequences also encode this same CDR3. The germline gives CDR1 MDHEN, CDR2 SYDVKM. The J segment lost 2 bases and the V segment lost 4 bases, leaving 2 bases of the junction unmatched. The length of the CDR3 is 14 residues. The table came from immunoSEQ multiplex PCR; TCRdb's copy has only in-frame clones and leaves some out. The data contain some 60,000 clones, over 55% of them singletons. The sample belongs to a study of T cell clones after liver transplantation. The study, taken as a whole, reports: Post-transplant time points were not standardized, so conclusions are preliminary.

Sequencing used CD4+ T cells from blood, obtained before liver transplant. The chain joins TRBV28 to TRBJ1-5; 7 bases agree with TRBD1. The TCR was taken from a human donor who received a liver transplant. The CDR3 nucleotides are TGTGCCAGCAGTTCGGGGACAGGCAATCAGCCCCAGCATTTT. Its protein product is CASSSGTGNQPQHF.